This T cell receptor (beta chain) came from a study of regulatory T cells in long-lasting Graves disease (dated by TCRdb to about 2021). As for the study more broadly: Patients with newly diagnosed Graves' disease had been on antithyroid drugs for under 3 months. Persistent Graves' disease patients were compared with newly diagnosed Graves' disease patients by peripheral blood TCR sequencing and RNA sequencing. The study was conducted in China and was registered as a clinical trial. A total of about 33 samples were covered by TCR sequencing, comprising around 13 persistent and about 20 newly diagnosed Graves' disease patients. What the authors observed across the whole study: Patients with persistent disease shared more public clonotypes (about 2,900) than newly diagnosed patients did (around 930). Persistent disease showed preferential use of TRBV28, TRBJ1-2 and TRBJ2-5, whereas newly diagnosed disease favored TRBV20-1 and TRBJ2-1. Because the primary lesion, thyroid tissue, could not be accessed, the study looked at peripheral blood alone. Persistent Graves' disease patients showed lower TCR Shannon entropy and fewer highly expanded clones than newly diagnosed patients, suggesting clonal expansion. Sequencing and analysis were limited to the TCR beta chain. As a limitation, the authors acknowledged that the small sample size may reduce accuracy.

The receptor library was made with multiplex PCR. Sequenced using an Illumina HiSeq 4000. To build TCR beta libraries, CDR3 regions were amplified by Arm-PCR using iRepertoire HTBI primers. Before sequencing, the PCR products underwent gel purification. Per the source publication's procedure: A total of fewer than 80 TRBV and more than twelve TRBJ segments were identified across samples and were used for gene usage analysis of CDR3 amino acid clonotypes. COPE and FqMerger were used to merge the filtered high-quality paired reads into contigs. BLAST was used to align contigs to IMGT TRBV, TRBD and TRBJ reference genes, and CDR3 was defined according to IMGT. Clonotypes above 0.1% frequency were classified as highly expanded clones. Repertoire diversity was measured by Shannon entropy, and V-J evenness by the Gini coefficient. A clonotype found in more than one individual was treated as public. Through fastp at Q25 and MiXCR, TCRdb rebuilt clones from the public reads, retaining in-frame beta chains. CDR3 protein duplicates are merged, each entry listing the most common genes and DNA. The V and J calls, along with clone size, are taken from TCRdb and not from the paper's own processing. The sample table lists about 440,000 distinct CDR3 sequences, under 15% of them with a count of one. The ten largest clones capture around 15% of the sample.

The table lists this clonotype with a few counts. No cognate antigen has been identified for it. Within one base of it there is no much larger clone, and no base qualities were kept. Read against the paper, the sample's time point label means: newly diagnosed GD, antithyroid drugs for less than 3 months. RNA was extracted from PBMCs in TRIzol for both TCR sequencing and RNA sequencing. Graves' disease was diagnosed according to American Thyroid Association guidelines. The patients came from an endocrinology department in Xi'an, China. Each patient gave approximately 8.8 milliliters of peripheral blood, collected in an EDTA anticoagulant tube. Ficoll Paque Plus density gradient separation was used to isolate PBMCs, and no further T cell sorting was performed. RNA quality was checked with an Agilent 2100 Bioanalyzer and agarose gel, and concentration with a NanoDrop 2000. The germline V gene specifies ENHRY as CDR1 and SYGVKD as CDR2. Reading from cysteine to phenylalanine, the CDR3 counts 19 amino acids. The retained sequence is limited to the CDR3, 57 bases, with the frame set at the first base. V is pruned by 0 bases and J by 5 bases, leaving 13 bases of the junction without a gene match.

The same sample was also studied in work on T cells in Graves' hyperthyroidism and ophthalmopathy. The second study's authors report: Stable Graves' hyperthyroidism was defined as no progression to ophthalmopathy during 18 months of follow-up. Hyperthyroidism patients were aged 18 to 65 years and newly diagnosed, with disease duration of less than 2 months. Any patient with an uncontrolled infection, another autoimmune disease, pregnancy or lactation was excluded. Clinical symptoms, serum thyroxine and TRAb, thyroid ultrasound, and orbital computed tomography formed the basis for the diagnoses. The first round of RT-PCR for the TCR CDR3 was performed with the HTBI primer set and the Qiagen OneStep RT-PCR kit. Blood samples also contained most of the expanded thyroid clonotypes (frequency above 0.001), which suggests that blood repertoires may reflect thyroid immune responses. Ophthalmopathy was separated from stable hyperthyroidism by a 13 V-J signature model, with around 90% sensitivity and roughly 81% specificity obtained in cross-validation and 80%/75% obtained in testing. In validation, the model predicted progression to ophthalmopathy with around 71% sensitivity and approximately 74% specificity, a median of about six months before onset. TCR V-J signatures able to tell the groups apart were searched for in a discovery cohort of 100 or so patients, of whom over 40 had Graves' ophthalmopathy and 57 had stable Graves' hyperthyroidism. Prospective prediction of ophthalmopathy was tested in an independent validation cohort consisting of about 20 hyperthyroidism patients and 17 patients who later progressed to ophthalmopathy. The approximately 100 discovery patients were randomly divided into training and test sets at a 7:3 ratio. In more than 5 Graves' hyperthyroidism patients, the study also compared T-cell repertoires from thyroid tissue with T-cell repertoires from blood. After blood sampling, hyperthyroidism patients were treated with methimazole at a starting dose of 30 mg daily, and ophthalmopathy patients were treated with high-dose intravenous methylprednisolone. The libraries were constructed in a second round of multiplex PCR and then size-selected and purified. Paired-end sequencing of the libraries was performed with 100 bp reads on an Illumina HiSeq2000. SOAPnuke was used to process the raw data, throwing out any read that contained adapters or uncalled bases, had a mean Phred below 15, or lacked an exact constant-primer or identifier match. COPE v1.2.5 was used to merge high-quality paired reads, and clonotypes were defined as unique nucleotide sequences. MiTCR v1.1 was used to align the clonotypes against IMGT TRBV, TRBD and TRBJ reference segments. Analysis was restricted to V-J combinations with a frequency above 0.0001, which covered approximately 99% of repertoires. A TCS score was defined as the ratio of F50 (clonal expansion) to E x V (chaos), with BLOSUM62-based TCRdist applied between CDR3 peptides within each V-J. Welch's t-statistics and random forest reduced roughly 500 V-J features to 10 to 15, which were used in a naive Bayes classifier (R e1071). Sample size was not statistically predetermined, and investigators were not blinded to group allocation. The paper reports TCR Vbeta CDR3 sequencing of 130 to 150 peripheral blood samples: approximately 41 ophthalmopathy, fewer than 80 hyperthyroidism and around 17 progressor patients.

The sequencing here drew on peripheral blood mononuclear cells (PBMCs), taken at new diagnosis, from a patient treated with antithyroid drugs. This TCR derives from a woman in her 30s with Graves disease. Donor details come from another sample of the same person, matched by shared clones. The sequence links TRBV10-3 to TRBJ2-2, and TRBD2 matches 9 of the central bases. The bases are TGTGCCATCAGTGAGTCGGTAGCGGGAGTGAACTCGGGGACCGGGGAGCTGTTTTTT. Its protein reads: CAISESVAGVNSGTGELFF.